This TCR beta chain derives from a study of T cell responses to AZD1222 COVID-19 vaccine. Study summary: Pooled in the analysis were second doses at about 4 or about 12 weeks.

There are 14 residues in the CDR3. J was trimmed by 3 bases and V by 2 bases; bases with no gene match: 6. From germline, CDR1 is GTSNPN and CDR2 SVGIG (reference sequence). Profiled with immunoSEQ multiplex PCR; TCRdb holds only in-frame clones, not every one. The sample yields 100,000 to 120,000 clones, about 90% seen once. General observations from the study: Reportedly, nearly half of unique spike TCRs recognized epitopes outside B.1.351/B.1.1.7 mutations. Donors were mostly white British, more females; clonal diversity possibly underestimated. Baseline testing showed seropositivity in only 6 or 7 AZD1222 recipients.

Comments on this clone: What it binds is not known.

The V call is TRBV30, the J call TRBJ2-7, with 8 bases identical to TRBD1. Specimen: peripheral blood, collected on day 0 of AZD1222 vaccination. The clonotype originates from an adult in good health. CDR3 in amino acids: CAWSPGQGDYEQYF. The CDR3 DNA reads as TGTGCCTGGAGTCCTGGACAGGGAGACTACGAGCAGTACTTC.